This TCR beta chain came from a study of immune heterogeneity within non-small cell lung tumors. Across the study: There were a few squamous cell carcinomas, about ten non-squamous carcinomas and 1 tumor not otherwise specified. Study outcomes and limitations: A moderate but significant correlation was found, linking local T-cell clonality with local tumor mutational burden (R about 0.31). The high-frequency T-cell receptor beta clonotypes mostly did not match up between individual patients. Identical dominant CDR3 beta clonotypes spanned tumor sites within a patient, beside site-unique high-frequency clones.

Bulk tumor genomic DNA constituted the template, at 550 to 750 ng per sample. Biopsy collection occurred during surgery, with several far-apart biopsies per primary tumor. These patients got curative surgery after being newly diagnosed with untreated non-small cell lung cancer. Multiplex PCR amplified TCR beta CDR3 with 32 V and 13 J primers. TCRdb recomputed calls from the multiplex PCR reads with MiXCR, one row per CDR3 protein. The sample has about 15,000 distinct CDR3 sequences, 25% to 35% seen once; the top ten hold roughly 4%. This clonotype is deemed medium-sized. What it recognizes is unknown. The CDR3 consists of 14 residues. Germline CDR1 and CDR2: DFQATT and SNEGSKA (reference sequence). The V and J ends lost 6 bases and 3 bases, in that order; junction bases with no gene match: 6.

The sequence derives from a middle-aged man with non-small cell lung cancer. The specimen was lung tumor tissue. The V call is TRBV20-1, the J call TRBJ1-3, with 9 positions matching TRBD1. This CDR3 is CSALGQGVGNTIYF. CDR3 nucleotide sequence: TGCAGTGCCCTGGGACAGGGCGTTGGAAACACCATATATTTT.